This TCR beta chain originates from a study of CD8 T cells in Susac syndrome. Study-level results: The authors acknowledged that the study's TCR sequencing and HLA analysis involved relatively few individuals.

Germline V gene lookup returns CDR1 LGHDT and CDR2 YNNKEL (reference sequence). The CDR3 consists of 14 residues. Deletions cut 6 bases from V and 0 bases from J, with 11 bases between. Reverse transcription of about 0.45 to 1 ug RNA used random hexamers. Amplification of TCR beta CDR3 by immunoSEQ multiplex PCR spanned 54 Vbeta and 13 Jbeta. TCRdb recomputed calls from the immunoSEQ multiplex PCR reads with MiXCR, one row per CDR3 protein. This table holds 200,000 or so distinct CDR3 sequences, about 95% found once. A note on this clonotype: Its specificity is not known.

The TCR originated in a human donor with multiple sclerosis. The genes are TRBV3-1 and TRBJ1-1; perhaps TRBD1 as D (6 bases). Sequenced: CD4+ T cells from PBMCs. CDR3 region: CASRNRVMNTEAFF. The CDR3 nucleotides read TGTGCCAGCAGAAACAGGGTAATGAACACTGAAGCTTTCTTT.